This TCR beta chain was identified in a study of blood T cell repertoires in COVID-19. The wider study: Donors in the United States, Italy and Spain gave samples during acute or convalescent COVID-19. PBMCs, B-cell-depleted T cells, or T cells provided the cDNA or gDNA that made up the material.

The CDR3 consists of 11 residues. CDR1 and CDR2 (germline): MDHEN, SYDVKM. Trimming left V 3 bases short and J 7 bases short, with 7 bases between. Authors' processing steps: Estimation of nucleated cell counts relied on the amplification of reference gene primers. TCRdb's copy holds only in-frame clones and misses some; the assay was immunoSEQ multiplex PCR. V and J calls and clone size come straight from that table; D and trimming were deduced from the DNA. Of just under 95,000 clones in the sample, approximately 80% were seen once. The V gene is TRBV28, the J gene TRBJ2-7; no definite D call. Sequenced material: peripheral blood. This receptor was obtained from a human donor in a cohort sampled during active COVID-19. The CDR3 here is CASSLFGEQYF. Here the CDR3 DNA reads TGTGCCAGCAGTTTGTTCGGTGAGCAGTACTTC.